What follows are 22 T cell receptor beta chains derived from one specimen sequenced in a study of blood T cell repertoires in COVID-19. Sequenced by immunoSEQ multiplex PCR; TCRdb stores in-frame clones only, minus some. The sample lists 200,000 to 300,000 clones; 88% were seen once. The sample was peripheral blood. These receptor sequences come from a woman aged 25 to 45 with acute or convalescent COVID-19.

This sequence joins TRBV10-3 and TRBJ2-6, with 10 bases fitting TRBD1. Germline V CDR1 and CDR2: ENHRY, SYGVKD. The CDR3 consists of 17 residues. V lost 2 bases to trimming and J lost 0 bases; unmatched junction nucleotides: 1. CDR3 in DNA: TGTGCCATCAGTGAGGGGGACAGGGGCTCTGGGGCCAACGTCCTGACTTTC. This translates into CAISEGDRGSGANVLTF.

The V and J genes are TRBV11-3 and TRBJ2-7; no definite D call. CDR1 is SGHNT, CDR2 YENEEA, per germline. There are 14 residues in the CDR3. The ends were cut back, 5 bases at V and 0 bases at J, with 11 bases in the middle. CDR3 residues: CASSQEESSYEQYF. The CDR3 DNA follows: TGTGCCAGCAGCCAAGAGGAGAGCTCCTACGAGCAGTACTTC.

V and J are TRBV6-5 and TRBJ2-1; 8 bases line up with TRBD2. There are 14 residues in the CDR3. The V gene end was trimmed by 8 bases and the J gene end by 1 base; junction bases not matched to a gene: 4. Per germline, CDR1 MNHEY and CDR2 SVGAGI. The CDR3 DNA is TGTGCCAGCCAGCGGGAGAGGTCCTACAATGAGCAGTTCTTC. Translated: CASQRERSYNEQFF.

CDR3 in amino acids: CASSGTGSPPDTQYF. The CDR3 DNA is TGTGCCAGCAGCGGAACAGGGTCCCCTCCAGATACGCAGTATTTT. This chain uses TRBV7-2 with TRBJ2-3; TRBD1 might be the D (6 bases). Deletions cut 5 bases from V and 4 bases from J, with 16 bases between. CDR1 and CDR2 from the germline V gene are SGHTA and FQGNSA. This CDR3 is built from 15 residues.

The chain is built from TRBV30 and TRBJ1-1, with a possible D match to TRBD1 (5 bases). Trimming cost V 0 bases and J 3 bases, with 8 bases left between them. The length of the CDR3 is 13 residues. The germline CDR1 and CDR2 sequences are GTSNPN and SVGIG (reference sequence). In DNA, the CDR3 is TGTGCCTGGAGTGTCGACAGCGACACTGAAGCTTTCTTT. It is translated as CAWSVDSDTEAFF. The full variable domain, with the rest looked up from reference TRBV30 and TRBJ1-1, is SQTIHQWPATLVQPVGSPLSLECTVEGTSNPNLYWYRQAAGRGLQLLFYSVGIGQISSEVPQNLSASRPQDRQFILSSKKLLLSDSGFYLCAWSVDSDTEAFFGQGTRLTVV.

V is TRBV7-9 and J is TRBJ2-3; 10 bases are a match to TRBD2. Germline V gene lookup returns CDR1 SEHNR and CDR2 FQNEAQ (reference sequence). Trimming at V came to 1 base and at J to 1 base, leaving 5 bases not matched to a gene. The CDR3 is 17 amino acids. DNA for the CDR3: TGTGCCAGCAGCTTAGGTGGTAGCGGGAGGCGCACAGATACGCAGTATTTT. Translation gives CASSLGGSGRRTDTQYF.

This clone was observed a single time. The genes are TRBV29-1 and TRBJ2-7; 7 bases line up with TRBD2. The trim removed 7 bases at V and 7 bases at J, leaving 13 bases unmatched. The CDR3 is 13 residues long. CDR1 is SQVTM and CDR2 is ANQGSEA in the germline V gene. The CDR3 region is CSGSSIGGGEQYF. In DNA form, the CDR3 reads TGCAGCGGATCATCTATCGGGGGAGGGGAGCAGTACTTC.

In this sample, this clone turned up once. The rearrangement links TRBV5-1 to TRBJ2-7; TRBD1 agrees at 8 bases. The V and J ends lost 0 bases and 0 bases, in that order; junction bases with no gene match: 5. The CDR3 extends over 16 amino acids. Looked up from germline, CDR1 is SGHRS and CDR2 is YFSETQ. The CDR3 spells CASSLGQGLASYEQYF. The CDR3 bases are TGCGCCAGCAGCTTGGGACAGGGGCTGGCCTCCTACGAGCAGTACTTC.

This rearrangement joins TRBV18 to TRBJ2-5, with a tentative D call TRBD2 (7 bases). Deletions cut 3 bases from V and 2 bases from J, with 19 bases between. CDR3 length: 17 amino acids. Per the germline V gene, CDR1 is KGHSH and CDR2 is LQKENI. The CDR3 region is CASSPVGTPGGQETQYF. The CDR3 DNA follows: TGTGCCAGCTCACCTGTAGGGACACCCGGGGGGCAAGAGACCCAGTACTTC. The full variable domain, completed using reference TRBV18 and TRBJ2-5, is NAGVMQNPRHLVRRRGQEARLRCSPMKGHSHVYWYRQLPEEGLKFMVYLQKENIIDESGMPKERFSAEFPKEGPSILRIQQVVRGDSAAYFCASSPVGTPGGQETQYFGPGTRLLVL.

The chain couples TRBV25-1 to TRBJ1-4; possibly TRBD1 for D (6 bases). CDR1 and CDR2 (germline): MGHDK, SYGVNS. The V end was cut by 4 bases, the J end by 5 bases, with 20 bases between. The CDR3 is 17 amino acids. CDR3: CASSVLGGNRENEKLFF. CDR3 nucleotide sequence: TGTGCCAGCAGTGTCCTAGGGGGAAATCGGGAAAATGAAAAACTGTTTTTT.

CDR3 nucleotides: TGTGCCAGCAGCTTAGTTGGAGGGCTGAGCACAGATACGCAGTATTTT. Amino acid sequence: CASSLVGGLSTDTQYF. The J gene is TRBJ2-3, the V gene TRBV7-2, with D possibly matching TRBD2 (6 bases). Germline V gene data show CDR1 as SGHTA and CDR2 as FQGNSA. Trimming shortened V by 1 base and J by 0 bases, and 11 bases separated the two germline ends. This CDR3 has 16 residues.

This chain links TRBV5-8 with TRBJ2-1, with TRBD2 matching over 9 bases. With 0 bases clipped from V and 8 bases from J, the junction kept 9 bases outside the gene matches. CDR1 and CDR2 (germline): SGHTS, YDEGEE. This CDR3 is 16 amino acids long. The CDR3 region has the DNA TGTGCCAGCAGCTTGGGGCGGGAGGGGTCGTTTCATGAGCAGTTCTTC. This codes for CASSLGREGSFHEQFF.

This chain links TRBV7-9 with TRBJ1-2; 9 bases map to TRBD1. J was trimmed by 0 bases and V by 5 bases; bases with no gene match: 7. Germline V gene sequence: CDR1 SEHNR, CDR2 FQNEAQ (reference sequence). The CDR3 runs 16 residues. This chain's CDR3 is CASSNRDRESNYGYTF. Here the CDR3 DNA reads TGTGCCAGCAGCAACCGGGACAGGGAATCTAACTATGGCTACACCTTC.

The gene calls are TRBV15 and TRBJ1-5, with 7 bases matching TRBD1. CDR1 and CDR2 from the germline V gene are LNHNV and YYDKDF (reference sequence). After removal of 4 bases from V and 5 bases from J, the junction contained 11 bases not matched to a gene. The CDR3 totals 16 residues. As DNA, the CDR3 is TGTGCCACCAGCAAAGGTAGGAACAGGGGCGATCAGCCCCAGCATTTT. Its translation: CATSKGRNRGDQPQHF.

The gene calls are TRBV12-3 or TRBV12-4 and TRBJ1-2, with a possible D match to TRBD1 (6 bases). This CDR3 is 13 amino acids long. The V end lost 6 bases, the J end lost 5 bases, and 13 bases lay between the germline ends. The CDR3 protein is CASSPSTGYGYTF. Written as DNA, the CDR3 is TGTGCCAGCAGCCCATCGACAGGTTATGGCTACACCTTC.

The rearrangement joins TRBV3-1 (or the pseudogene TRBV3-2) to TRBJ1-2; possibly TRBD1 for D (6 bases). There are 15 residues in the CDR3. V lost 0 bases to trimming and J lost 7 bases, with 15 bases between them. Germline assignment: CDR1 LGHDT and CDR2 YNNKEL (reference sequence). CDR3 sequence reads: CASSQDGGGASGYTF. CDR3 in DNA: TGTGCCAGCAGCCAAGATGGTGGGGGCGCCTCTGGCTACACCTTC.

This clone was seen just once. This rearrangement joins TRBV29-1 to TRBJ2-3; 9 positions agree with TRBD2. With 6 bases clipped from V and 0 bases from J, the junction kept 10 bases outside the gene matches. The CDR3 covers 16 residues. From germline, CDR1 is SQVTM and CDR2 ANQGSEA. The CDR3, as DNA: TGCAGCGTCGCCAAGACTAGCGGAGTCAGCACAGATACGCAGTATTTT. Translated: CSVAKTSGVSTDTQYF.

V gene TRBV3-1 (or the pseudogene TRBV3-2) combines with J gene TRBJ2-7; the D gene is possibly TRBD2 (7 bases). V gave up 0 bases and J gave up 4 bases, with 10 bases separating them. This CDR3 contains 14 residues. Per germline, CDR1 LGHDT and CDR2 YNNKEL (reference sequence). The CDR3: CASSQDGRGYEQYF. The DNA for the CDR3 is TGTGCCAGCAGCCAAGATGGGAGGGGGTACGAGCAGTACTTC.

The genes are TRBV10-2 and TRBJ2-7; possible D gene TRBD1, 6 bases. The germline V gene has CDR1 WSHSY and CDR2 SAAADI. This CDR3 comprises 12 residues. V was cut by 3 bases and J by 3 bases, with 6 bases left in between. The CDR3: CASSEGGYEQYF. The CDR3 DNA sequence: TGCGCCAGCAGTGAAGGGGGCTACGAGCAGTACTTC.

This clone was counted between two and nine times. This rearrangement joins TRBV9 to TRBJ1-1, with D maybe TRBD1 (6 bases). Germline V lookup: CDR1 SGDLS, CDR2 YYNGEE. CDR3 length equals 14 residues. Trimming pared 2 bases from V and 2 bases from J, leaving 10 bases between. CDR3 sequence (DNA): TGTGCCAGCAGCGTCAGGACAGATAACACTGAAGCTTTCTTT. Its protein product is CASSVRTDNTEAFF.

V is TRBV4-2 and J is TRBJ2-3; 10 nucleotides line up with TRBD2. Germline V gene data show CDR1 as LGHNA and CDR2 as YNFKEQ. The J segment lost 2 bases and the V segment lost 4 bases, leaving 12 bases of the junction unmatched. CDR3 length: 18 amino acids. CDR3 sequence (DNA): TGTGCCAGCAGCCGTCCAGGAGGGACTAGCGAATACACAGATACGCAGTATTTT. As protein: CASSRPGGTSEYTDTQYF.

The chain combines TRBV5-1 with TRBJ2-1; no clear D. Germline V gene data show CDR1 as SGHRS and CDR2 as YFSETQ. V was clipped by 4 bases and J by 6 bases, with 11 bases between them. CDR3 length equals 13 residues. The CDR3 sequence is CASSLVLGNEQFF. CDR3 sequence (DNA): TGCGCCAGCAGCCTCGTCCTCGGCAATGAGCAGTTCTTC. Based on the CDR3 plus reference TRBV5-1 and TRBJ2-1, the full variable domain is KAGVTQTPRYLIKTRGQQVTLSCSPISGHRSVSWYQQTPGQGLQFLFEYFSETQRNKGNFPGRFSGRQFSNSRSEMNVSTLELGDSALYLCASSLVLGNEQFFGPGTRLTVL.